Sequencing of this T cell receptor (beta chain) was carried out in a study of neurological immune-mediated disorders. The table lists this clonotype with many counts. In germline, CDR1 is DFQATT, CDR2 SNEGSKA (reference sequence). The germline V and J ends were trimmed by 5 bases and 2 bases, with 14 bases remaining between them. The CDR3 is 14 residues long. Whenever a sequencing run was performed, it yielded over 170 million TCR-beta sequences from 15-18 subjects. MiXCR, applied by TCRdb to the 5' RACE reads, yields one record per CDR3 protein. Found here are around 40,000 distinct CDR3 sequences, 10% to 15% of them singletons; the top ten hold around 1.3%.

The rearrangement links TRBV20-1 to TRBJ2-3; weak D call: TRBD2 (7 bases). The origin of this receptor is a female donor in good health. Sequenced: PBMCs. The CDR3 nucleotides are TGCAGTGCTGGGAGGGGGGGGTACACAGATACGCAGTATTTT. Translating it yields CSAGRGGYTDTQYF.